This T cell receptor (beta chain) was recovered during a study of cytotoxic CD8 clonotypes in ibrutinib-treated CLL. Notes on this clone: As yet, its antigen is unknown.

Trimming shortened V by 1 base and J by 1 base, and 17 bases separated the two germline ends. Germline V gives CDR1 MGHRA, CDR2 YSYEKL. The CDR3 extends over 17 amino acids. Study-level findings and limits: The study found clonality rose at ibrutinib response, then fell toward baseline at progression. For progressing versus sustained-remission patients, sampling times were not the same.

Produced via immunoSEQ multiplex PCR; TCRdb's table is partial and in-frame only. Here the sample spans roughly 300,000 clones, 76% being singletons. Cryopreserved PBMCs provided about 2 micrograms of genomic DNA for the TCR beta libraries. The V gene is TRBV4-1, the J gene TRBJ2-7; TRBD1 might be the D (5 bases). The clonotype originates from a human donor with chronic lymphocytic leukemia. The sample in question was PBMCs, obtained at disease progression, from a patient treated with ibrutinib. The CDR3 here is CASSQGRAGALSYEQYF. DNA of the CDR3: TGCGCCAGCAGCCAAGGTCGTGCTGGGGCTCTTTCCTACGAGCAGTACTTC.